Shown below are 22 T cell receptor beta chains from a single sample sequenced in a study of blood T cell repertoires in COVID-19. TCRdb's copy holds only in-frame clones and misses some; the assay was immunoSEQ multiplex PCR. This sample has fewer than 250,000 clones, with roughly 80% found just once. Source material: peripheral blood. Receptors originate from a human donor in a cohort sampled during active COVID-19.

The chain is built from TRBV10-3 and TRBJ2-3; 7 bases agree with TRBD1. Germline values: CDR1 ENHRY, CDR2 SYGVKD. The CDR3 covers 15 residues. The V and J ends lost 5 bases and 4 bases, in that order; junction bases with no gene match: 9. The CDR3 region is CAISTDRVIADTQYF. CDR3 nucleotides: TGTGCCATCAGTACCGACAGGGTAATTGCAGATACGCAGTATTTT.

About this clone itself: Other DNA sequences from this sample encode an identical CDR3 as well. This chain links TRBV3-1 (or the pseudogene TRBV3-2) with TRBJ2-5, with D hard to call. Trimming removed 1 base from V and 5 bases from J, with 5 bases in between. The CDR3 has 12 amino acids. Germline lookup yields CDR1 LGHDT and CDR2 YNNKEL (reference sequence). In nucleotides, the CDR3 is TGTGCCAGCAGCCAAGTTCGGGAGACCCAGTACTTC. This sequence encodes CASSQVRETQYF.

This clone was found many times. The chain has TRBV5-4 and TRBJ1-6; D is possibly TRBD1 (5 bases). The V end lost 3 bases, the J end lost 0 bases, and 13 bases lay between the germline ends. This CDR3 comprises 17 residues. Looked up from germline, CDR1 is SGHNT and CDR2 is YYREEE (reference sequence). The CDR3 nucleotides are TGTGCCAGCAGCTCTAGACAGAAGAGCTCCTATAATTCACCCCTCCACTTT. Translated, it gives CASSSRQKSSYNSPLHF.

V gene TRBV7-3 combines with J gene TRBJ1-1; D unresolved. CDR3 length equals 13 residues. V was pared by 3 bases and J by 8 bases, with 13 bases between. The germline V gene has CDR1 SGHTA and CDR2 FQGTGA. CDR3 sequence (DNA): TGTGCCAGCAGCTTTTCAGTTGGACTCGAAGCTTTCTTT. This translates into CASSFSVGLEAFF.

The V gene is TRBV9, the J gene TRBJ2-2; TRBD1 agrees at 7 bases. The CDR3 is 15 residues long. The V gene end was trimmed by 4 bases and the J gene end by 3 bases; junction bases not matched to a gene: 6. Germline values: CDR1 SGDLS, CDR2 YYNGEE. CDR3 coding DNA: TGTGCCAGCAGCCCACACGACAGGGACACCGGGGAGCTGTTTTTT. This codes for CASSPHDRDTGELFF.

This clone was detected only a few times. The gene calls are TRBV28 and TRBJ1-1, with TRBD1 identical over 10 bases. CDR1 is MDHEN, CDR2 SYDVKM, per germline. This CDR3 has 14 residues. V shed 3 bases, J shed 7 bases, and the junction held 5 bases outside the gene matches. The chain's CDR3 is CASSFPGQGFEAFF. The CDR3 DNA reads TGTGCCAGCAGTTTTCCGGGACAGGGGTTTGAAGCTTTCTTT.

The rearrangement uses TRBV28 and TRBJ2-2; D possibly corresponds to TRBD1 (6 bases). There are 15 residues in the CDR3. Per the germline V gene, CDR1 is MDHEN and CDR2 is SYDVKM. V gave up 7 bases and J gave up 1 base, with 13 bases separating them. For the CDR3, the DNA is TGTGCCAGCAAAAAACCGACAGGGAACACCGGGGAGCTGTTTTTT. Translating gives CASKKPTGNTGELFF.

This sequence joins TRBV2 and TRBJ2-7, with 10 bases aligning to TRBD2. The CDR3 sequence is 15 residues long. The V gene's germline CDR1 is SNHLY and CDR2 FYNNEI. The V and J ends lost 1 base and 9 bases, in that order; junction bases with no gene match: 9. The CDR3 DNA reads TGTGCCAGCAGTGAAGTTGCAGCTAGCGGGAGTTTGCAGTACTTC. This gives the protein CASSEVAASGSLQYF.

The chain recombines TRBV2 with TRBJ2-7; 7 nucleotides align to TRBD1. Trimming took 8 bases from V and 0 from J; bases not matched to a gene: 1. The CDR3 is made up of 12 amino acids. CDR1 is SNHLY, CDR2 FYNNEI, per germline. The CDR3 spells CASGTVSYEQYF. The DNA of the CDR3 is TGTGCCAGCGGGACAGTCTCCTACGAGCAGTACTTC.

The sample holds one count of this clone. The chain couples TRBV30 to TRBJ1-4; TRBD1 might be the D (6 bases). V was clipped by 1 base and J by 4 bases, with 7 bases between them. The CDR3 has 13 residues. Germline values: CDR1 GTSNPN, CDR2 SVGIG (reference sequence). The CDR3 nucleotides are TGTGCCTGGAGTGCACAGGGTAATGAAAAACTGTTTTTT. Translation gives CAWSAQGNEKLFF.

The gene calls are TRBV6-6 and TRBJ1-3, with TRBD1 as a possible D gene (5 bases). CDR1 and CDR2 (germline): MNHNY, SVGAGI (reference sequence). V lost 0 bases and J lost 7, with 10 bases in between. This CDR3 is 14 amino acids long. CDR3 protein: CASSYSTGENTIYF. In DNA form, the CDR3 reads TGTGCCAGCAGTTACTCGACGGGGGAGAACACCATATATTTT.

V usage is TRBV7-7 and J usage is TRBJ2-1, with D possibly matching TRBD1 (6 bases). The germline V gene encodes CDR1 SSHAT and CDR2 FNYEAQ (reference sequence). V lost 3 bases and J 0 bases, leaving 9 bases between the germline ends. The CDR3 consists of 15 residues. CDR3 DNA sequence: TGTGCCAGCAGCTTCGAGGACAGCTCCTACAATGAGCAGTTCTTC. This codes for CASSFEDSSYNEQFF.

This chain uses TRBV5-1 with TRBJ2-7; D remains ambiguous. Germline CDR1 SGHRS, CDR2 YFSETQ. The germline V and J ends were trimmed by 0 bases and 6 bases, with 13 bases remaining between them. This CDR3 spans 14 amino acids. The chain's CDR3 is CASSLDMLRSEQYF. CDR3 coding DNA: TGCGCCAGCAGCTTGGACATGTTGAGGAGCGAGCAGTACTTC.

The chain is built from TRBV5-1 and TRBJ2-2; D remains ambiguous. This CDR3 contains 16 residues. Germline V gives CDR1 SGHRS, CDR2 YFSETQ. The V end was cut by 1 base, the J end by 1 base, with 11 bases between. The CDR3: CASSLNTPGNTGELFF. CDR3 nucleotides: TGCGCCAGCAGCTTGAACACTCCAGGGAACACCGGGGAGCTGTTTTTT. The full variable domain, with the rest looked up from reference TRBV5-1 and TRBJ2-2, is KAGVTQTPRYLIKTRGQQVTLSCSPISGHRSVSWYQQTPGQGLQFLFEYFSETQRNKGNFPGRFSGRQFSNSRSEMNVSTLELGDSALYLCASSLNTPGNTGELFFGEGSRLTVL.

This clone has a single count. The chain couples TRBV10-3 to TRBJ2-7; a weak D match, TRBD2 (6 bases). CDR1 and CDR2 (germline): ENHRY, SYGVKD. The CDR3 covers 14 residues. Between the trimmed V and J ends, which lost 11 bases and 2 bases, there was a span of 19 bases. The CDR3, as DNA: TGTGCCGCCGAACCCGGGGGAGGCGCCTACGAGCAGTACTTC. It encodes CAAEPGGGAYEQYF.

The CDR3 sequence: CASSQDQLAEETQYF. The CDR3 nucleotides read TGTGCCAGCAGCCAAGATCAATTGGCCGAAGAGACCCAGTACTTC. The chain employs TRBV3-1 (or the pseudogene TRBV3-2) and TRBJ2-5, with D unclear. Germline V gene data show CDR1 as LGHDT and CDR2 as YNNKEL (reference sequence). Deletions cut 0 bases from V and 3 bases from J, with 11 bases between. This CDR3 is 15 amino acids long.

CDR3 sequence reads: CASTRGNEQFF. CDR3 in DNA: TGTGCCAGCACCCGGGGGAATGAGCAGTTCTTC. The chain employs TRBV7-2 and TRBJ2-1; D is perhaps TRBD2 (6 bases). V was trimmed by 7 bases and J by 7 bases, leaving 8 bases between them. The CDR3 consists of 11 residues. Looked up from germline, CDR1 is SGHTA and CDR2 is FQGNSA.

This rearrangement joins TRBV2 to TRBJ2-1; the D gene is possibly TRBD2 (6 bases). V lost 0 bases to trimming and J lost 2 bases, with 17 bases between them. Germline V gene sequence: CDR1 SNHLY, CDR2 FYNNEI. This CDR3 is built from 18 residues. CDR3 in DNA: TGTGCCAGCAGTGAAGCCCCAGGCCCCGGGGGTACCTACAATGAGCAGTTCTTC. Residues: CASSEAPGPGGTYNEQFF.

This clone was recorded once. The chain employs TRBV20-1 and TRBJ2-1, with a tentative D call TRBD2 (6 bases). V lost 3 bases to trimming and J lost 7 bases, with 22 bases between them. CDR1 DFQATT and CDR2 SNEGSKA come from the germline V gene (reference sequence). CDR3 length equals 16 residues. This CDR3 is CSASSLPNGLRNEQFF. In nucleotides, the CDR3 is TGCAGTGCTAGTTCATTACCCAACGGACTACGGAATGAGCAGTTCTTC.

This clone was found once. V and J are TRBV4-1 and TRBJ2-1; weak D call: TRBD1 (5 bases). Germline V lookup: CDR1 MGHRA, CDR2 YSYEKL. This CDR3 contains 17 residues. The ends were cut back, 1 base at V and 6 bases at J, with 19 bases in the middle. The DNA of the CDR3 is TGCGCCAGCAGCCAAGCGCCAGGGTTGAGCGTAGGCAATGAGCAGTTCTTC. It is translated as CASSQAPGLSVGNEQFF.

The chain recombines TRBV5-4 with TRBJ2-7; 10 bases line up with TRBD1. The CDR3 totals 15 residues. J was trimmed by 2 bases and V by 3 bases; bases with no gene match: 5. CDR1 is SGHNT and CDR2 is YYREEE in the germline V gene (reference sequence). In DNA, the CDR3 is TGTGCCAGCAGCTCCCGGACAGGGGGGACCTACGAGCAGTACTTC. Its protein is CASSSRTGGTYEQYF.

This chain links TRBV18 with TRBJ2-1; D perhaps matches TRBD1 (6 bases). V was trimmed by 3 bases and J by 1 base, leaving 10 bases between them. There are 15 residues in the CDR3. CDR1 and CDR2 from the germline V gene are KGHSH and LQKENI. The CDR3 reads CASSPGAQSYNEQFF. CDR3 sequence (DNA): TGTGCCAGCTCACCGGGGGCCCAGTCCTACAATGAGCAGTTCTTC.